This T cell receptor (beta chain) came from a study of blood T cell repertoires in COVID-19 (dated by TCRdb to about 2020). Regarding the study in general: Samples covering the acute and convalescent phases of COVID-19 were provided by collaborators in the United States, Italy and Spain. The prospective study material was composed of cDNA or gDNA derived from T cells, B-cell-depleted T cells, or PBMCs. Subjects who had been exposed to COVID-19, were actively infected with it, or had recovered from it provided the deeply sampled blood TCRbeta repertoires that made up the dataset. The repertoires were made available in a free public database intended to serve as a resource for research on the immune response to SARS-CoV-2. Samples were obtained from the ongoing ImmuneRACE study (first 160 participants) and from over a thousand subjects provided by 6 global collaborators. The sample metadata nearly always contained a de-identified subject ID, COVID-19 status, age in years and sex. Where available, HLA class I and class II types were obtained from metadata supplied by the sample provider rather than from assay-based typing. Study-level results and caveats: The quantity of clinical and demographic metadata differed by source and by participant and was supplied without curation.

A distance of 8 bases separates the germline ends of V and J, which lose 0 bases and 5 bases respectively. The CDR3 measures 15 amino acids from cysteine to phenylalanine. Just the 45-base CDR3 DNA is kept, in frame starting at base 1. CDR1 and CDR2, looked up from the germline V gene (reference sequence), are SEHNR and FQNEAQ. TCRbeta CDR3 regions were amplified from genomic DNA by means of the immunoSEQ Assay, a bias-controlled multiplex PCR. Concerning the study's data processing: Within the assay, amplification of reference gene primers was used to estimate how many nucleated cells each sample contained. To quantify the absolute abundance of each unique TCRbeta CDR3 rearrangement, sequence reads were collapsed and filtered. For each sample, productive Simpson clonality was calculated by taking the square root of Simpson's diversity index across productive rearrangements. This is the immuneACCESS table as TCRdb keeps it, with only in-frame sequences that have V and J called. A part of the clones is gone; compared with another copy, unresolved V genes explain less than half, and the rest is unexplained. V and J calls and clone size come straight from that table; D and trimming were deduced from the DNA. This sample comprises around 140,000 clones, over 75% of them detected only once. The ten most abundant clones make up about 1.7% of the sample.

Each collaborating institution followed its own protocols to collect whole blood in K2EDTA tubes. For TCRbeta analysis, collaborators shipped samples in one of three forms: frozen whole blood, isolated PBMCs, or DNA extracted from either of those sample types. Details on this clone: What this receptor recognizes is not known. No much larger clone exists at a distance of one base, and base qualities are not known.

The chain uses TRBV7-9 and TRBJ1-6, and the D gene may be TRBD1, 6 bases matching. Input material: peripheral blood. The source of this sequence is a woman in her 50s with acute or convalescent COVID-19. Here is the DNA: TGTGCCAGCAGCTTAGCACAGGGAAATAATTCACCCCTCCACTTT. Its translation is CASSLAQGNNSPLHF.